This T cell receptor (beta chain) was recovered during a study of regulatory T cells in long-lasting Graves disease. The sample holds a few counts of this clonotype. Sequencing libraries for TCR beta were prepared with iRepertoire HTBI primers and Arm-PCR of CDR3 regions. One entry per CDR3 protein results from TCRdb running MiXCR on the multiplex PCR reads. The profile shows 450,000 to 700,000 distinct CDR3 sequences, less than 15% of them singletons. As to time point: newly diagnosed GD, antithyroid drugs for less than 3 months. Following extraction of RNA from PBMCs, that RNA was used to make the TCR library. The CDR3 consists of 14 residues. After removal of 0 bases from V and 4 bases from J, the junction contained 3 bases not matched to a gene. CDR1 is SGHRS and CDR2 is YFSETQ in the germline V gene. These data were also reused for a study on T cells in Graves' hyperthyroidism and ophthalmopathy.

This sequence originates from a man aged 25-40 years with Graves disease. The specimen comprised peripheral blood mononuclear cells (PBMCs), sampled at new diagnosis, from a patient treated with antithyroid drugs. J is TRBJ1-1 and V is TRBV5-1; 7 bases map to TRBD1. The CDR3 bases are TGCGCCAGCAGCTTGGAGACAGGGACCACTGAAGCTTTCTTT. Amino acid sequence: CASSLETGTTEAFF.